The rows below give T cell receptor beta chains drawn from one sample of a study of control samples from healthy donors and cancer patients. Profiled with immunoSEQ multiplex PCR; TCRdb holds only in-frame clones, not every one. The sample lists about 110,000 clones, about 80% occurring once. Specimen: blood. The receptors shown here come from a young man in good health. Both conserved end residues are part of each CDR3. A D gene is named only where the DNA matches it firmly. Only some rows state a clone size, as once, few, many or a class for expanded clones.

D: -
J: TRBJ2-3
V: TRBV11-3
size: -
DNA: TGTGCCAGCAGCGCTCGGGACGGCACAGATACGCAGTATTTT
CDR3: CASSARDGTDTQYF

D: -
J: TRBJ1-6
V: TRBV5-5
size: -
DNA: TGTGCCAGCAGCTTAGAACAGGGCAATTCACCCCTCCACTTT
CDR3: CASSLEQGNSPLHF

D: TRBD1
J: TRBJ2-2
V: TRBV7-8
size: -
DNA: TGTGCCAGCAGCTTCAACAGGGGTTCGAGCACCGGGGAGCTGTTTTTT
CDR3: CASSFNRGSSTGELFF

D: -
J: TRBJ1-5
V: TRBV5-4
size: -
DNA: TGTGCCAGCAGTAAAGGGGGAACCGGGCAGCCCCAGCATTTT
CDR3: CASSKGGTGQPQHF

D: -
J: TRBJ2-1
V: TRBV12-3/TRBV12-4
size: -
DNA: TGTGCCAGCAAAGGATCATACAATGAGCAGTTCTTC
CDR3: CASKGSYNEQFF

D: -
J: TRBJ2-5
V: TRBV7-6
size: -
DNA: TGTGCCAGCAGCGAAGCCATCTGGGCCCAAGAGACCCAGTACTTC
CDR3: CASSEAIWAQETQYF

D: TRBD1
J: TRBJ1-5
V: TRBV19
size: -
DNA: TGTGCCAGTAGTATAGTGGGACAGGGGGCGGGTCAGCCCCAGCATTTT
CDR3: CASSIVGQGAGQPQHF

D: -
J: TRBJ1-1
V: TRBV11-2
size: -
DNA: TGTGCCAGCAGCTTCATCGGGAACACTGAAGCTTTCTTT
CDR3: CASSFIGNTEAFF

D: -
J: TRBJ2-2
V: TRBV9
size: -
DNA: TGTGCCAGCAGCGTAGAGGGCGGGGGCCTAGGGGAGCTGTTTTTT
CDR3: CASSVEGGGLGELFF

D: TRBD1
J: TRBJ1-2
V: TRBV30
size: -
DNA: TGTGCCTGGAGTGTCGGAGGACAGGGGAGAGATGGCTACACCTTC
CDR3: CAWSVGGQGRDGYTF

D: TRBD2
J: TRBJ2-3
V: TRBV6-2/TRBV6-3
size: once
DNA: TGTGCCAGCAGTTACTTATCTACTAGCGGGGGGGCCATCAGGGCAGATACGCAGTATTTT
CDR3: CASSYLSTSGGAIRADTQYF

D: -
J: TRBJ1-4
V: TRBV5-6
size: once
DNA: TGTGCCAGCAGCTTGAGAATACCAGGGGATAATGAAAAACTGTTTTTT
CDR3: CASSLRIPGDNEKLFF

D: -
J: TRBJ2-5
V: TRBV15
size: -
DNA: TGTGCCACCAGCAGAGATCGCCCATGGGGCGAGACCCAGTACTTC
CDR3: CATSRDRPWGETQYF

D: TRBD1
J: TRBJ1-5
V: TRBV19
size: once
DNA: TGTGCCAGTAGCCAGTCACAGGGGTATAGCAATCAGCCCCAGCATTTT
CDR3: CASSQSQGYSNQPQHF

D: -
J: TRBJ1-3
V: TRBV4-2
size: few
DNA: TGTGCCAGCAGCCAAGATCTGACGGTGGGAAACACCATATATTTT
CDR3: CASSQDLTVGNTIYF

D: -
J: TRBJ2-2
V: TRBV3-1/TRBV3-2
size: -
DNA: TGTGCCAGCAGCCCATCTGACAGGGAGGTCACCGGGGAGCTGTTTTTT
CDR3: CASSPSDREVTGELFF

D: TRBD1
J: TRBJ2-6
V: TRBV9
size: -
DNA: TGTGCCAGCAGCCTCCGGGACAGGGGTTCTGGGGCCAACGTCCTGACTTTC
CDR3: CASSLRDRGSGANVLTF

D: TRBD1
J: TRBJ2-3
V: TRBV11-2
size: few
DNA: TGTGCCAGCAGCTGGGGACAGGGGACAGGAGATACGCAGTATTTT
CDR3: CASSWGQGTGDTQYF

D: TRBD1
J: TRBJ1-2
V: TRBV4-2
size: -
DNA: TGTGCCAGCAGCCAAGATTTGTTGGACAGGGAGGATGGCTACACCTTC
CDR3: CASSQDLLDREDGYTF

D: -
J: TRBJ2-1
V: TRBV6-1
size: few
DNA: TGTGCCAGCAGTGGGGGGGACTTCGGGCGACACAATGAGCAGTTCTTC
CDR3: CASSGGDFGRHNEQFF

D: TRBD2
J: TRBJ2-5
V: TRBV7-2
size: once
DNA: TGTGCCAGCAGCCTTACTCGCGGGGGGGCAGAGACCCAGTACTTC
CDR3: CASSLTRGGAETQYF

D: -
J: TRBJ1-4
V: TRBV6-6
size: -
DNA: TGTGCCAGCAGTTATTCTGGTGAAAAACTGTTTTTT
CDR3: CASSYSGEKLFF

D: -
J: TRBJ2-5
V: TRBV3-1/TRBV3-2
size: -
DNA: TGTGCCAGCAGCCCTAAAGCGGCAGTCCAAGAGACCCAGTACTTC
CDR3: CASSPKAAVQETQYF

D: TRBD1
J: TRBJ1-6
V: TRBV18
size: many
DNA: TGTGCCAGCTCACTTGGACAGGACAATTCACCCCTCCACTTT
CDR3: CASSLGQDNSPLHF

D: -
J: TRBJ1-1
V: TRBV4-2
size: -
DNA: TGTGCCAGCAGCCAAGATGACAGTCGACTAACCGAAGCTTTCTTT
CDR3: CASSQDDSRLTEAFF

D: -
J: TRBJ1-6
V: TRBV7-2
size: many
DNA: TGTGCCAGCAGCTTGACACTCAGGGGTAGTTATTCACCCCTCCACTTT
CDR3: CASSLTLRGSYSPLHF

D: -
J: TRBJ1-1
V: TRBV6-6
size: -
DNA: TGTGCCAGCAGCTCCCTGGACAGCTTCAAGGCTGAAGCTTTCTTT
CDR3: CASSSLDSFKAEAFF

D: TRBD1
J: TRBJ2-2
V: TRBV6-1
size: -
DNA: TGTGCCAGCAGTGAAGGGACAGGAGCCGGGGAGCTGTTTTTT
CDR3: CASSEGTGAGELFF

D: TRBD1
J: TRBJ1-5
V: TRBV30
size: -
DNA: TGTGCCTGGAGTAAGGACAGGAATGATCAGCCCCAGCATTTT
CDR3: CAWSKDRNDQPQHF

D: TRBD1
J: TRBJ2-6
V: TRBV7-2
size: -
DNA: TGTGCCAGCAGCTCAGGACAGGGGCGACCAGGGGCCAACGTCCTGACTTTC
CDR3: CASSSGQGRPGANVLTF

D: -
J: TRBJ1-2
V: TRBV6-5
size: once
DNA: TGTGCCAGCAGTTACTCGGGTCGGCGGGGCTATGGCTACACCTTC
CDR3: CASSYSGRRGYGYTF

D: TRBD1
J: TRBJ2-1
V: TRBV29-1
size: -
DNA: TGCAGCGTTAGACAGGGGCGGGATGAGCAGTTCTTC
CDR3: CSVRQGRDEQFF

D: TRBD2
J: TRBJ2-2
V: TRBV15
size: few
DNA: TGTGCCACCAGCAGAGAGGCAGGCCGGGGGGTCCAGAACACCGGGGAGCTGTTTTTT
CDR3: CATSREAGRGVQNTGELFF

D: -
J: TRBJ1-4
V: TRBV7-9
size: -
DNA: TGTGCCAGCAGCTTACAAGAGCCTAATGAAAAACTGTTTTTT
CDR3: CASSLQEPNEKLFF

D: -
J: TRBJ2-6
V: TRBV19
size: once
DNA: TGTGCCAGTAGTATAGACTGGGGAACTGGGGCCAACGTCCTGACTTTC
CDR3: CASSIDWGTGANVLTF

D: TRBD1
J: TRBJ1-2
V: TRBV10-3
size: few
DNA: TGTGCCATTGGGACAGGGAATAACTATGGCTACACCTTC
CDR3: CAIGTGNNYGYTF

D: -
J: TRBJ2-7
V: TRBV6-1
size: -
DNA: TGTGCCAGCAGTGATCAGGGGAGCGAGCAGTACTTC
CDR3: CASSDQGSEQYF

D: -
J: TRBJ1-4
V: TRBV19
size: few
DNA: TGTGCCAGTAGCCCCCTCGGTACAGGGAGTGAAAAACTGTTTTTT
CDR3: CASSPLGTGSEKLFF

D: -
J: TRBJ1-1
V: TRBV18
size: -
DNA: TGTGCCAGCTCACCTGCTAGATACACTGAAGCTTTCTTT
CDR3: CASSPARYTEAFF

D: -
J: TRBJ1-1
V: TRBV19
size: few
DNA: TGTGCCAGCAGGGTCGGGGAACGGCACTGGGAAGCTTTCTTT
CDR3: CASRVGERHWEAFF

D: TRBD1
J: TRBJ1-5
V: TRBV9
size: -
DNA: TGTGCCAGCAGCGCTACAGGGGGCGATCAGCCCCAGCATTTT
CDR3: CASSATGGDQPQHF

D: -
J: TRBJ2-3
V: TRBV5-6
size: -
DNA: TGTGCCAGCAGCTTGCTAGACACAGATACGCAGTATTTT
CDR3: CASSLLDTDTQYF

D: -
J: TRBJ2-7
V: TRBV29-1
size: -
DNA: TGCAGCGTTGTAAGGAGTCAGGGGTTCTACGAGCAGTACTTC
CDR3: CSVVRSQGFYEQYF

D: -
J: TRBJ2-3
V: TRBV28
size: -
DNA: TGTGCCAGCAGGCTCTTCCATACGCAGTATTTT
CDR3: CASRLFHTQYF

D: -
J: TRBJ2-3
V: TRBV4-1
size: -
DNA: TGCGCCAGCAGCCAGGAGGGGCCTATGGATACGCAGTATTTT
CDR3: CASSQEGPMDTQYF

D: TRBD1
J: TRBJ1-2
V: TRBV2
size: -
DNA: TGTGCCAGCACCCCGGACAGGGGGCGAGGCTACACCTTC
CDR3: CASTPDRGRGYTF

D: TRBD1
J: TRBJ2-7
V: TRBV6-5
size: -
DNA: TGTGCCAGCAGCGCTGACAGGGCCTCCTACGAGCAGTACTTC
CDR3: CASSADRASYEQYF

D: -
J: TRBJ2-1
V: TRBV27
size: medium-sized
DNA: TGTGCCAGCAGTTTGATCGGGGATGAGCAGTTCTTC
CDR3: CASSLIGDEQFF

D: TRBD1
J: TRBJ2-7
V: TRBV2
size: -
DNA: TGTGCCAGCAGTGAGGACAGGTCCTTCAGGCACTTC
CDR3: CASSEDRSFRHF

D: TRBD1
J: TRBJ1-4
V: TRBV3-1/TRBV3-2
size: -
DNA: TGTGCCAGCAGCGTGGCGAGGGACAGGGACCGTCGGGGTAATGAAAAACTGTTTTTT
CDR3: CASSVARDRDRRGNEKLFF

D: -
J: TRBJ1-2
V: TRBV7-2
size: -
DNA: TGTGCCGGCAGGGCGAACTATGGCTACACCTTC
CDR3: CAGRANYGYTF

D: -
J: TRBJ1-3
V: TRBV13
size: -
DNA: TGTGCCAGCAGCCCGGGACGGACCGTCTCTGGAAACACCATATATTTT
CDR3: CASSPGRTVSGNTIYF

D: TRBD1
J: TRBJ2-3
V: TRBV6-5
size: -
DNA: TGTGCCAGCCTTCGGGGGACAGGGAAGACAGATACGCAGTATTTT
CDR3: CASLRGTGKTDTQYF

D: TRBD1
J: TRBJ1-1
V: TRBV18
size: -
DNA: TGTGCCAGCTCGGAGCAGGACAGGACGATCACTGAAGCTTTCTTT
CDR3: CASSEQDRTITEAFF

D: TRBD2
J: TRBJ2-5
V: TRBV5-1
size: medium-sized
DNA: TGCGCCAGCAGGGGACTAGCGGTACAAGAGACCCAGTACTTC
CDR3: CASRGLAVQETQYF

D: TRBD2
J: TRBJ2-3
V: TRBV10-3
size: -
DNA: TGTGCCATCAGTGGGACTAGCGGGGCGACAGATACGCAGTATTTT
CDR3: CAISGTSGATDTQYF

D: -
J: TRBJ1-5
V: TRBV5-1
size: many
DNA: TGCGCCAGCAGCTTAGAGGGTATGCGTCAGCCCCAGCATTTT
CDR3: CASSLEGMRQPQHF

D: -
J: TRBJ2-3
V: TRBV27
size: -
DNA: TGTGCCAGCAGTGCGACCGGGATCTTCAGCACAGATACGCAGTATTTT
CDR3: CASSATGIFSTDTQYF

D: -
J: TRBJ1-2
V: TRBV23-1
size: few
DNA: TGCGCCAGCAGCCCATCGGGATTCCGGGGCTACACCTTC
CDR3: CASSPSGFRGYTF